The 19 T cell receptor beta chains given below trace back to one sample, sequenced in a study of CD8 T cells in ankylosing spondylitis. Study observations and caveats: A TCR beta motif made of about 8 highly homologous variants seemed typical of ankylosing spondylitis blood.

TCRdb passed the 5' RACE reads through MiXCR, listing each CDR3 protein once. The sample shows about 750,000 distinct CDR3 sequences, under 20% of them seen only once. No cognate antigen is known for these TCRs. Sequencing was performed on blood, either unsorted or a sorted T cell fraction (not recorded which). The origin of the receptors is a male donor with ankylosing spondylitis.

This clonotype has only a few counts. One junction end disagrees with the germline gene, perhaps due to a read error. The chain joins TRBV12-3 or TRBV12-4 to TRBJ2-1, with D perhaps given as TRBD1 or TRBD2 (5 bases each). The CDR3 contains 14 residues. The CDR3 DNA follows: TGTGCCAGCAGTCTAGCCTTAGGGGCGTATGAGCAGTTCTTC. It specifies CASSLALGAYEQFF.

This clonotype came up many times. The V gene is TRBV12-3 or TRBV12-4, the J gene TRBJ1-1; possibly TRBD1 for D (5 bases). This CDR3 has 12 amino acids. V shed 3 bases and J shed 11 bases, with 13 bases lying between them. DNA of the CDR3: TGTGCCAGCAGTTTGGGGACGGTGGGGGCTTTCTTT. Translated, it gives CASSLGTVGAFF.

The sample holds a few counts of this clonotype. This chain connects TRBV6-5 to TRBJ1-5, with unresolved D. Germline CDR1 MNHEY, CDR2 SVGAGI. This CDR3 comprises 16 residues. Trimming removed 0 bases from V and 0 bases from J, with 9 bases in between. CDR3 residues: CASSYSIPNSNQPQHF. CDR3 coding DNA: TGTGCCAGCAGTTACTCGATACCGAATAGCAATCAGCCCCAGCATTTT.

V usage is TRBV12-3 or TRBV12-4 and J usage is TRBJ2-7, with TRBD1 identical over 8 bases. V dropped 6 bases and J dropped 1; count of bases not matched to a gene: 5. The CDR3 totals 14 residues. This CDR3 is CASRGQAASYEQYF. CDR3 nucleotide sequence: TGTGCCAGCAGGGGACAGGCCGCTTCCTACGAGCAGTACTTC.

V gene TRBV30 combines with J gene TRBJ2-1; 8 bases line up with TRBD1. Germline CDR1 is GTSNPN and CDR2 is SVGIG (reference sequence). The V gene end was trimmed by 4 bases and the J gene end by 0 bases; junction bases not matched to a gene: 5. The CDR3 length is 15 residues. CDR3 loop: CAWTRQGSSYNEQFF. CDR3 coding DNA: TGTGCCTGGACCCGACAGGGGAGCTCCTACAATGAGCAGTTCTTC.

The chain couples TRBV30 to TRBJ1-1, with D possibly being TRBD1 (5 bases). The CDR3 runs to 14 residues. Germline CDR1 reads GTSNPN; CDR2 reads SVGIG (reference sequence). Trimming cost V 3 bases and J 5 bases, with 16 bases left between them. This CDR3 reads CAWRPDGGGTEAFF. The CDR3 nucleotides read TGTGCCTGGAGACCTGACGGGGGGGGTACTGAAGCTTTCTTT.

The table lists this clonotype with a few counts. The genes are TRBV7-2 and TRBJ2-3, with D perhaps TRBD2 (6 bases). This CDR3 spans 15 amino acids. Deletions cut 5 bases from V and 2 bases from J, with 14 bases between. The germline gives CDR1 SGHTA, CDR2 FQGNSA. The CDR3 reads CASSLAPDYTDTQYF. The CDR3 DNA reads TGTGCCAGCAGCCTGGCTCCGGACTACACAGATACGCAGTATTTT.

The chain uses TRBV20-1 and TRBJ2-7; D is undetermined. CDR3 length: 10 residues. The germline CDR1 and CDR2 sequences are DFQATT and SNEGSKA (reference sequence). The V end was cut by 6 bases, the J end by 5 bases, with 8 bases between. As DNA, the CDR3 is TGCAGTGCCCATAGGGACGAGCAGTACTTC. Translated: CSAHRDEQYF.

There are a few counts of this clonotype. V gene TRBV11-1 combines with J gene TRBJ2-1; TRBD1 matches at 7 bases. This CDR3 spans 19 amino acids. From germline, CDR1 is SGHAT and CDR2 FQDESV (reference sequence). V shed 2 bases, J shed 5 bases, and the junction held 18 bases outside the gene matches. CDR3 loop: CASSLYETGYLGYNNEQFF. The CDR3, as DNA: TGTGCCAGCAGCTTATACGAGACAGGGTATCTAGGGTATAACAATGAGCAGTTCTTC.

This chain links TRBV7-9 with TRBJ1-6; weak D call: TRBD1 (6 bases). The CDR3 has 16 residues. V was pared by 5 bases and J by 9 bases, with 20 bases between. Germline loops: CDR1 SEHNR, CDR2 FQNEAQ (reference sequence). The CDR3 reads CASSLSSQGRTSPLHF. The DNA of the CDR3 is TGTGCCAGCAGCCTTAGTTCACAGGGTAGGACTTCACCCCTCCACTTT.

The CDR3 DNA reads TGCGCCAGCAGCCAAGTCCAAGGACCGGCAAGCGAGCAGTACTTC. This sequence encodes CASSQVQGPASEQYF. The chain is built from TRBV4-1 and TRBJ2-7; D call uncertain. CDR3 length: 15 residues. V was cut by 1 base and J by 6 bases, with 16 bases left in between. The germline gives CDR1 MGHRA, CDR2 YSYEKL.

V usage is TRBV27 and J usage is TRBJ2-7, with D maybe TRBD1 (6 bases). V lost 2 bases to trimming and J lost 3 bases, with 14 bases between them. Germline CDR1 and CDR2: MNHEY and SMNVEV (reference sequence). The CDR3 length is 15 residues. As DNA, the CDR3 is TGTGCCAGCAGTTTAGGGACAAAGTTCTGCTACGAGCAGTACTTC. Translating gives CASSLGTKFCYEQYF.

The chain uses TRBV5-1 and TRBJ1-1; 9 nucleotides line up with TRBD1. CDR3 length equals 14 residues. V lost 3 bases to trimming and J lost 4 bases; unmatched junction nucleotides: 4. Germline V gives CDR1 SGHRS, CDR2 YFSETQ. CDR3 sequence reads: CASSSQTGGTEAFF. The CDR3 nucleotides are TGCGCCAGCAGCTCCCAGACAGGGGGCACTGAAGCTTTCTTT.

In DNA, the CDR3 is TGTGCCAGCAGGGGGGACAGCCGCAATCAGCCCCAGCATTTT. Its protein is CASRGDSRNQPQHF. This sequence joins TRBV2 and TRBJ1-5; TRBD1 matches 7 bases. Germline V gene data show CDR1 as SNHLY and CDR2 as FYNNEI. The CDR3 sequence is 14 residues long. Trimming at V came to 6 bases and at J to 2 bases, leaving 4 bases not matched to a gene.

This clonotype was found a few times. The rearrangement uses TRBV4-2 and TRBJ2-1; 14 bases are a match to TRBD2. The germline V gene has CDR1 LGHNA and CDR2 YNFKEQ. The CDR3 consists of 18 residues. J lost 8 bases, V lost 0 bases, and 9 bases had no gene match. CDR3 loop: CASSQDLTSGREDYEQFF. In nucleotides, the CDR3 is TGTGCCAGCAGCCAAGATTTGACTAGCGGGAGGGAAGACTATGAGCAGTTCTTC.

The V call is TRBV19, the J call TRBJ2-1; weak D call: TRBD2 (5 bases). V shed 6 bases and J shed 1 base, with 7 bases lying between them. Germline V gene lookup returns CDR1 LNHDA and CDR2 SQIVND (reference sequence). CDR3 length: 13 residues. The CDR3 DNA is TGTGCCAGTAGGGAGGAGTCCTACAATGAGCAGTTCTTC. Encoded protein: CASREESYNEQFF.

This clonotype turned up a few times. The V gene is TRBV24-1, the J gene TRBJ2-1; 7 bases line up with TRBD2. This CDR3 is 15 amino acids long. Germline trimming cut 5 bases from V and 3 bases from J; bases unmatched to any gene: 6. CDR1 and CDR2 (germline): KGHDR, SFDVKD. Here the CDR3 DNA reads TGTGCCACCAGTGTAGCTAGCGGAGGCTACAATGAGCAGTTCTTC. As protein: CATSVASGGYNEQFF.

The CDR3 here is CASSPSETGGTEAFF. CDR3 nucleotides: TGCGCCAGCAGCCCCTCCGAGACAGGGGGCACTGAAGCTTTCTTT. The rearrangement links TRBV4-1 to TRBJ1-1; 9 nucleotides agree with TRBD1. V lost 4 bases, J lost 4 bases, and 7 bases stayed unmatched. Germline V gene data show CDR1 as MGHRA and CDR2 as YSYEKL. This CDR3 is built from 15 residues.

This clonotype was observed a few times. This chain joins TRBV6-2 or TRBV6-3 and TRBJ2-1, with a possible D match to TRBD1 (5 bases). The CDR3 length is 17 residues. Trimming pared 5 bases from V and 4 bases from J, leaving 21 bases between. CDR1 is MNHEY and CDR2 is SVGEGT in the germline V gene. Here the CDR3 DNA reads TGTGCCAGCAGTCCCCAACTTCCAGGGCCATTTTACAATGAGCAGTTCTTC. This translates into CASSPQLPGPFYNEQFF.